This T cell receptor (beta chain) comes out of a study of T cells expressing NK-cell markers. Study summary: Underlying the TCR beta repertoires were sorted CD3+CD56+NKG2C+, CD3+CD56+NKG2C- and CD3+CD56-NKG2C+ T cells. Seropositivity for HCMV was found in seven of the eight sequenced donors, with one seronegative. Overall study findings and caveats: Leadership of the CD3+CD56-NKG2C+ fraction also belonged to these clonotypes in a handful of donors.

Germline V CDR1 and CDR2: MNHEY, SVGEGT. The CDR3 extends over 14 amino acids. Making the TCR beta cDNA relied on 5'RACE template switching with UMIs. TCRdb derives one entry per CDR3 protein from the 5' RACE reads, leaving out DNA. The repertoire table contains approximately 550,000 distinct CDR3 sequences. A word on this clonotype: What it binds is unknown.

The receptor was derived from a man between 18 and 35 years old in good health. The source material was blood T cells: a sorted CD56 or NKG2C T cell subset, CD4+ or CD8+ T cells, or bulk PBMC T cells (not recorded which). The chain recombines TRBV6-2 or TRBV6-3 with TRBJ1-5. CDR3 sequence reads: CASSYWTQYQPQHF.